Listed here is a single T cell receptor beta chain. These data come from a study of blood T cell repertoires in COVID-19. Across the study: The origin of the acute and convalescent COVID-19 samples was the United States, Italy and Spain.

Source study methods: Reference gene primer amplification gave estimated nucleated cell counts. This table comes from immunoSEQ multiplex PCR, and its TCRdb copy is limited to in-frame clones, with some not included. V and J calls and clone size are given by that table; D and trimming were obtained from the DNA. Altogether around 68,000 clones are present, approximately 80% being singletons, with the ten largest covering approximately 10%. CDR1 and CDR2 (germline): LNHDA, SQIVND (reference sequence). V lost 5 bases and J lost 4, with 20 bases in between. The CDR3 has 17 residues. V and J are TRBV19 and TRBJ1-4; TRBD1 might be the D (6 bases). The TCR sequence derives from a woman aged 50 to 65 with acute or convalescent COVID-19. Sequencing was done on a sample of peripheral blood. The CDR3 reads CASSQVGRGFNNEKLFF. DNA for the CDR3: TGTGCCAGTAGTCAGGTGGGCAGGGGATTTAATAATGAAAAACTGTTTTTT.